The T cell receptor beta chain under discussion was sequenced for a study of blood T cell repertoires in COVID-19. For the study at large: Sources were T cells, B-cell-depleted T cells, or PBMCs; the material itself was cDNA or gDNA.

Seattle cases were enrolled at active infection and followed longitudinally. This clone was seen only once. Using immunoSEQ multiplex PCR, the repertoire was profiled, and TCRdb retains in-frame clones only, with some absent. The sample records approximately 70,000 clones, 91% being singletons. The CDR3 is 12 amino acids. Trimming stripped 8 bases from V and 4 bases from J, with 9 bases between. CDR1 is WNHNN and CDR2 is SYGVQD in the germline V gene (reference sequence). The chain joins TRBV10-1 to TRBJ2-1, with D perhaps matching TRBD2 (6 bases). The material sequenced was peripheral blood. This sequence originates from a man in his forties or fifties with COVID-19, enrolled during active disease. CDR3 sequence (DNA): TGCGCCAGCTCTGGGGGGTACAATGAGCAGTTCTTC. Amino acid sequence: CASSGGYNEQFF.